One and the same sample provided the 30 T cell receptor beta chains below, sequenced in a study of blood T cell repertoires in COVID-19. This table comes from immunoSEQ multiplex PCR, and its TCRdb copy is limited to in-frame clones, with some not included. The sample lists around 97,000 clones; around four fifths were seen once. The sequencing sample was made of peripheral blood. Source of these receptors: a man in his 70s with acute or convalescent COVID-19.

The V call is TRBV7-2, the J call TRBJ2-3; perhaps TRBD2 as D (7 bases). V was shortened by 10 bases and J by 0 bases, with 14 bases between the two germline ends. Germline-derived CDR1 and CDR2 are SGHTA and FQGNSA. The CDR3 consists of 14 residues. The CDR3 nucleotides are TGTGCCAACGGAGGGGGAGGGAGCACAGATACGCAGTATTTT. Translated, it gives CANGGGGSTDTQYF.

The chain uses TRBV6-5 and TRBJ2-5, with 7 bases identical to TRBD1. Germline lookup yields CDR1 MNHEY and CDR2 SVGAGI. Unmatched junction bases numbered 4, after V lost 5 bases and J lost 4 bases. The CDR3 is made up of 13 amino acids. The CDR3 reads CASSTGAPETQYF. CDR3 DNA sequence: TGTGCCAGCAGTACAGGGGCCCCAGAGACCCAGTACTTC.

This clone has a handful of counts. This chain links TRBV5-6 with TRBJ1-2; TRBD1 aligns across 10 bases. V trimming: 1 base; J trimming: 6 bases; junction bases outside the gene matches: 12. CDR3 length equals 17 residues. Germline loops: CDR1 SGHDT, CDR2 YYEEEE. The DNA of the CDR3 is TGTGCCAGCAGCTTGTTCGATCGGGACAGGGGTCCGGATGGCTACACCTTC. This codes for CASSLFDRDRGPDGYTF.

This sequence joins TRBV6-5 and TRBJ2-1, with TRBD1 as a possible D gene (5 bases). The length of the CDR3 is 16 residues. Germline CDR1 and CDR2: MNHEY and SVGAGI. V lost 0 bases and J lost 2, with 11 bases in between. In DNA, the CDR3 is TGTGCCAGCAGTTACTCGGCGACAGCGACCTACAATGAGCAGTTCTTC. This sequence encodes CASSYSATATYNEQFF.

The rearrangement joins TRBV6-2 or TRBV6-3 to TRBJ2-5, with 8 bases identical to TRBD2. The CDR3 is made up of 14 amino acids. CDR1 is MNHEY and CDR2 is SVGEGT in the germline V gene. Trimming removed 5 bases from V and 2 bases from J; junction bases left unmatched: 4. The CDR3 DNA sequence: TGTGCCAGCAGTACGGGGGGGCGGCAAGAGACCCAGTACTTC. Translated: CASSTGGRQETQYF.

The genes are TRBV7-2 and TRBJ1-6; the D gene is possibly TRBD1 (6 bases). The V end was cut by 4 bases, the J end by 7 bases, with 20 bases between. The CDR3 is 17 amino acids. CDR1 is SGHTA and CDR2 is FQGNSA in the germline V gene. The CDR3 DNA is TGTGCCAGCAGCTCAACCAGTACAGGGCAAGCCAATTCACCCCTCCACTTT. This codes for CASSSTSTGQANSPLHF. Filled out from reference TRBV7-2 and TRBJ1-6, the complete variable domain reads GAGVSQSPSNKVTEKGKDVELRCDPISGHTALYWYRQSLGQGLEFLIYFQGNSAPDKSGLPSDRFSAERTGGSVSTLTIQRTQQEDSAVYLCASSSTSTGQANSPLHFGNGTRLTVT.

This clone was recorded once. V gene TRBV11-1 combines with J gene TRBJ2-7, with TRBD2 matching 9 bases. The length of the CDR3 is 15 residues. Looked up from germline, CDR1 is SGHAT and CDR2 is FQDESV (reference sequence). With 5 bases clipped from V and 4 bases from J, the junction kept 9 bases outside the gene matches. The DNA for the CDR3 is TGTGCCAGCAGCCTCGGGGGACTAGCAGTATACGAGCAGTACTTC. This codes for CASSLGGLAVYEQYF.

The V call is TRBV2, the J call TRBJ1-5; 8 bases are shared with TRBD1. V trimming: 7 bases; J trimming: 0 bases; junction bases outside the gene matches: 5. The germline CDR1 and CDR2 sequences are SNHLY and FYNNEI. The CDR3 runs 15 residues. The CDR3, as DNA: TGTGCCAGCAACCCGACAGGGGTTAGCAATCAGCCCCAGCATTTT. It is translated as CASNPTGVSNQPQHF.

The chain carries TRBV11-2 and TRBJ2-1; 13 bases line up with TRBD2. The CDR3 is 15 amino acids. V dropped 5 bases and J dropped 7; count of bases not matched to a gene: 5. The germline V gene has CDR1 SGHAT and CDR2 FQNNGV. CDR3 nucleotides: TGTGCCAGCAGCCGACTAGCGGGGGGCACTAATGAGCAGTTCTTC. Its protein product is CASSRLAGGTNEQFF.

The J gene is TRBJ2-1, the V gene TRBV10-1, with 7 nucleotides matching TRBD1. Germline trimming cut 5 bases from V and 6 bases from J; bases unmatched to any gene: 13. Looked up from germline, CDR1 is WNHNN and CDR2 is SYGVQD (reference sequence). The CDR3 consists of 16 residues. The CDR3 sequence is CASSLPPGGKGNEQFF. DNA of the CDR3: TGCGCCAGCAGTCTCCCCCCAGGGGGTAAAGGCAATGAGCAGTTCTTC.

This CDR3 reads CATSGESGGFQPQHF. DNA for the CDR3: TGTGCCACCAGTGGTGAGTCGGGGGGCTTTCAGCCCCAGCATTTT. The chain uses TRBV24-1 and TRBJ1-5; possible D gene TRBD1, 6 bases. Germline V gene sequence: CDR1 KGHDR, CDR2 SFDVKD. CDR3 length: 15 residues. Between the trimmed V and J ends, which lost 5 bases and 6 bases, there was a span of 16 bases.

V usage is TRBV5-8 and J usage is TRBJ1-4; 7 nucleotides align to TRBD1. Per germline, CDR1 SGHTS and CDR2 YDEGEE. V lost 0 bases, J lost 4 bases, and 3 bases stayed unmatched. There are 15 residues in the CDR3. CDR3 amino acids: CASSLGGTDNEKLFF. CDR3 nucleotides: TGTGCCAGCAGCTTGGGCGGGACAGATAATGAAAAACTGTTTTTT.

This clone has only one observation. V gene TRBV6-5 combines with J gene TRBJ2-7, with 11 bases fitting TRBD2. Looked up from germline, CDR1 is MNHEY and CDR2 is SVGAGI. With 5 bases clipped from V and 4 bases from J, the junction kept 7 bases outside the gene matches. The CDR3 consists of 15 residues. CDR3 DNA: TGTGCCAGCAGTCTATATAGCGGGGGGGCATACGAGCAGTACTTC. Translation: CASSLYSGGAYEQYF.

This clone was counted only a few times. The rearrangement uses TRBV6-5 and TRBJ2-1, with a tentative D call TRBD2 (6 bases). The CDR3 runs to 12 residues. Deletions cut 6 bases from V and 9 bases from J, with 12 bases between. CDR1 is MNHEY, CDR2 SVGAGI, per germline. CDR3 nucleotides: TGTGCCAGCAGCCCCTTCGGGGGTGAGCAGTTCTTC. Protein product: CASSPFGGEQFF.

The chain combines TRBV21-1 with TRBJ1-5; the table's D call, TRBD1, was not checked against the DNA. TRBV21-1 has pseudogene status. This CDR3 contains 17 residues. The CDR3 reads CASSKFRCTTGDQPQHF. The CDR3 nucleotides read TGTGCCAGCAGCAAATTCCGTTGTACGACAGGAGATCAGCCCCAGCATTTT.

Written as DNA, the CDR3 is TGTGCCAGCAGCATGGGACAGCTTTACGAGCAGTACTTC. This gives the protein CASSMGQLYEQYF. This rearrangement joins TRBV7-9 to TRBJ2-7, with 7 bases identical to TRBD1. The CDR3 has 13 amino acids. Germline V lookup: CDR1 SEHNR, CDR2 FQNEAQ (reference sequence). Losses at the gene ends were 5 bases for V and 4 bases for J; bases not matched to a gene: 5.

This chain connects TRBV3-1 (or the pseudogene TRBV3-2) to TRBJ2-1; no clear D. V was shortened by 0 bases and J by 2 bases, with 11 bases between the two germline ends. CDR3 size: 16 residues. In germline, CDR1 is LGHDT, CDR2 YNNKEL (reference sequence). The CDR3 DNA reads as TGTGCCAGCAGCCAAGATGCACGGGTAACCTACAATGAGCAGTTCTTC. This translates into CASSQDARVTYNEQFF.

This sequence joins TRBV7-2 and TRBJ2-1; TRBD2 aligns across 9 bases. The CDR3 consists of 15 residues. Germline V gene data show CDR1 as SGHTA and CDR2 as FQGNSA. Germline trimming cut 0 bases from V and 7 bases from J; bases unmatched to any gene: 4. The CDR3 sequence: CASSLASGRGNEQFF. CDR3 coding DNA: TGTGCCAGCAGCTTAGCTAGCGGGAGAGGGAATGAGCAGTTCTTC.

The J gene is TRBJ2-7, the V gene TRBV28; tentatively, D is TRBD1 (5 bases). This CDR3 contains 12 residues. The V end was cut by 6 bases, the J end by 4 bases, with 10 bases between. Per the germline V gene, CDR1 is MDHEN and CDR2 is SYDVKM. CDR3 in amino acids: CASSSDRYEQYF. For the CDR3, the DNA is TGTGCCAGCAGCTCCGACAGATACGAGCAGTACTTC. The entire variable domain, with the rest obtained from reference TRBV28 and TRBJ2-7, is as follows: DVKVTQSSRYLVKRTGEKVFLECVQDMDHENMFWYRQDPGLGLRLIYFSYDVKMKEKGDIPEGYSVSREKKERFSLILESASTNQTSMYLCASSSDRYEQYFGPGTRLTVT.

The V and J genes are TRBV28 and TRBJ2-5, with TRBD1 matching 9 bases. V lost 6 bases, J lost 5 bases, and 13 bases stayed unmatched. Germline loops: CDR1 MDHEN, CDR2 SYDVKM. This CDR3 is built from 16 residues. Here the CDR3 reads CASSLIGTGYFETQYF. The CDR3 DNA reads TGTGCCAGCAGCTTAATCGGGACAGGGTATTTTGAGACCCAGTACTTC.

The V call is TRBV7-9, the J call TRBJ2-7, with 11 bases aligning to TRBD1. V gave up 9 bases and J gave up 2 bases; unmatched junction bases: 3. The CDR3 contains 13 residues. Germline V gene data show CDR1 as SEHNR and CDR2 as FQNEAQ (reference sequence). This CDR3 is CASGTGGTYEQYF. The CDR3 DNA follows: TGTGCCAGTGGGACAGGGGGGACCTACGAGCAGTACTTC.

The chain has TRBV15 and TRBJ2-7; 11 bases line up with TRBD1. The J segment lost 1 base and the V segment lost 3 bases, leaving 2 bases of the junction unmatched. CDR1 and CDR2 (germline): LNHNV, YYDKDF (reference sequence). The CDR3 runs 15 residues. CDR3 DNA sequence: TGTGCCACCAGCAGCGGGACAGGGGGGTCCTACGAGCAGTACTTC. Encoded protein: CATSSGTGGSYEQYF.

The CDR3 spells CASSIEGRGLGNTEAFF. CDR3 coding DNA: TGTGCCAGTAGTATTGAGGGCAGGGGGCTAGGGAACACTGAAGCTTTCTTT. V usage is TRBV19 and J usage is TRBJ1-1, with 8 bases identical to TRBD1. Germline V lookup: CDR1 LNHDA, CDR2 SQIVND (reference sequence). This CDR3 is 17 amino acids long. V shed 3 bases, J shed 1 base, and the junction held 10 bases outside the gene matches.

The gene calls are TRBV3-1 (or the pseudogene TRBV3-2) and TRBJ2-2; TRBD2 aligns across 11 bases. The CDR3 has 19 amino acids. CDR1 LGHDT and CDR2 YNNKEL come from the germline V gene (reference sequence). V shed 2 bases, J shed 4 bases, and the junction held 12 bases outside the gene matches. The CDR3 sequence: CASSQRLAGWRGSTGELFF. CDR3 in DNA: TGTGCCAGCAGCCAACGACTAGCGGGATGGCGTGGTAGCACCGGGGAGCTGTTTTTT.

The rearrangement uses TRBV29-1 and TRBJ2-1; 14 bases are shared with TRBD2. Germline CDR1 reads SQVTM; CDR2 reads ANQGSEA. Losses at the gene ends were 4 bases for V and 3 bases for J; bases not matched to a gene: 2. The CDR3 length is 15 residues. The CDR3 nucleotides are TGCAGCGTTGGGACTAGCGGGGGGTACTACAATGAGCAGTTCTTC. This translates into CSVGTSGGYYNEQFF.

The V and J genes are TRBV30 and TRBJ2-5, with a tentative D call TRBD2 (5 bases). This CDR3 has 14 residues. V lost 0 bases and J 5 bases, leaving 13 bases between the germline ends. CDR1 is GTSNPN, CDR2 SVGIG, per germline (reference sequence). CDR3 in DNA: TGTGCCTGGAGTGTAGGGCTAGCACGGGAGACCCAGTACTTC. Amino acid sequence: CAWSVGLARETQYF.

This clone has just a few counts. V gene TRBV4-1 combines with J gene TRBJ2-7, with D maybe TRBD1 (6 bases). Germline values: CDR1 MGHRA, CDR2 YSYEKL. The V gene lost 4 bases and the J gene lost 3 bases, with 19 bases spanning the gap. The CDR3 runs 16 residues. CDR3 nucleotides: TGCGCCAGCAGCCCTTTGGTCAGGACAGCCAGCTACGAGCAGTACTTC. Translating gives CASSPLVRTASYEQYF.

The rearrangement joins TRBV5-1 to TRBJ1-6; D may be TRBD1 (6 bases). Trimming took off 5 bases at V and 6 bases at J, with 15 bases between the two ends. CDR1 and CDR2 from the germline V gene are SGHRS and YFSETQ. CDR3 length equals 15 residues. This CDR3 is CASRSTAGVNSPLHF. CDR3 in DNA: TGCGCCAGCAGAAGTACGGCAGGGGTTAATTCACCCCTCCACTTT.

In this sample, this clone turned up once. The J gene is TRBJ2-7, the V gene TRBV5-3, with TRBD2 matching over 13 bases. TRBV5-3 is filed as an ORF, its function uncertain. This CDR3 is built from 19 residues. Trimming took 1 base from V and 3 from J; bases not matched to a gene: 13. The DNA for the CDR3 is TGTGCCAGAAGCTTGATTTGCGGACTAGCGGGAGCTTCGGTCTACGAGCAGTACTTC. Protein sequence: CARSLICGLAGASVYEQYF.

This clone was counted once. The V gene is TRBV28, the J gene TRBJ1-4; 7 nucleotides align to TRBD1. This CDR3 spans 14 amino acids. Trimming took 7 bases from V and 5 from J; bases not matched to a gene: 7. Per the germline V gene, CDR1 is MDHEN and CDR2 is SYDVKM. CDR3 in amino acids: CASTITGVNEKLFF. The CDR3, as DNA: TGTGCCAGCACGATTACAGGGGTAAATGAAAAACTGTTTTTT.